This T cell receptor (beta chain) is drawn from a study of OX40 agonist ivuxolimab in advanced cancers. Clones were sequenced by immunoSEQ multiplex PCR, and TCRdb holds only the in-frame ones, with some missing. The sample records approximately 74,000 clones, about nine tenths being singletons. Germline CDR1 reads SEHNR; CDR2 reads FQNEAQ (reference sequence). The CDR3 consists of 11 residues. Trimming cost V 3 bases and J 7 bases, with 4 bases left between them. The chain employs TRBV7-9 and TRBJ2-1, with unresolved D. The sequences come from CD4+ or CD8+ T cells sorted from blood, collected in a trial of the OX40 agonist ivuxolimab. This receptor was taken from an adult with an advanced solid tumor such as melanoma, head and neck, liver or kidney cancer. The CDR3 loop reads CASSFKNEQFF. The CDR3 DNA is TGTGCCAGCAGCTTCAAAAATGAGCAGTTCTTC.